This TCR beta chain comes out of a study of blood T cell repertoires in COVID-19 (dated by TCRdb to the early 2020s). As for the study more broadly: Samples from collaborators originated in the United States, Italy and Spain and spanned both the acute and convalescent phases of COVID-19. The material from the prospective study consisted of cDNA or gDNA derived from T cells, B-cell-depleted T cells, or PBMCs. Where available, HLA class I and class II types were taken from metadata supplied by the sample provider and were not determined by assay-based typing. The samples were drawn from the first 160 participants of the ongoing ImmuneRACE study and from 950 to 1,500 subjects provided by 6 global collaborators. The sample metadata nearly always contained a de-identified subject ID, COVID-19 status, age in years and sex. The repertoires were released in a freely available public database meant as a resource for research on the immune response to SARS-CoV-2. The dataset comprised deeply sampled blood TCRbeta repertoires from subjects exposed to, actively infected with, or recovered from COVID-19.

The immunoSEQ Assay, a bias-controlled multiplex PCR, was used to amplify TCRbeta CDR3 regions from genomic DNA. In the original analysis: Nucleated cell counts per sample were estimated from amplification of reference gene primers within the assay. Sequence reads were collapsed and filtered to measure the absolute abundance of every unique TCRbeta CDR3 rearrangement. For each sample, productive Simpson clonality was calculated by taking the square root of Simpson's diversity index across productive rearrangements. In its TCRdb copy, this immuneACCESS table keeps in-frame sequences only and misses some clones. Where compared with another copy, unresolved V genes explain less than half of these, and the others have no known cause. For V, J and clone size, that table is used; D and trimming come from the DNA. This sample gives 90,000 to 100,000 clones in total; 82% of them show up just once. Approximately 11% of the sample comes from the top ten.

With regard to this clone: It lacks a known antigen. No much larger clone exists at a distance of one base, and base qualities are not known.

What the work shows at the level of the full study, not this receptor alone: The amount of clinical and demographic metadata varied by source and participant and was provided uncurated.

Trimming removed 3 bases from V and 5 bases from J; the gene matches leave 5 bases unexplained. In the germline V gene, CDR1 corresponds to SNHLY and CDR2 to FYNNEI. The CDR3 contains 14 residues, cysteine and phenylalanine counted. The DNA shown is the 42-base CDR3, in frame from base 1. Each collaborating institution followed its own protocols to collect whole blood in K2EDTA tubes. For TCRbeta analysis, collaborators shipped samples as frozen whole blood, isolated PBMCs, or DNA extracted from either of those sample types. The sequence joins TRBV2 to TRBJ1-1, with 8 bases aligning to TRBD1. The source is a man between 65 and 80 years old with active or convalescent COVID-19. The sample taken for sequencing was peripheral blood. The DNA is TGTGCCAGCAGTGAGCAGGGGGCGCGAACTGAAGCTTTCTTT. Translation gives CASSEQGARTEAFF. This CDR3, with the reference TRBV2 and TRBJ1-1 proteins standing in past its ends, gives the full variable domain EPEVTQTPSHQVTQMGQEVILRCVPISNHLYFYWYRQILGQKVEFLVSFYNNEISEKSEIFDDQFSVERPDGSNFTLKIRSTKLEDSAMYFCASSEQGARTEAFFGQGTRLTVV.